A selection of T cell receptor beta chains follows, all from one sample in a study of blood T cell repertoires in COVID-19. TCRdb's table, derived via immunoSEQ multiplex PCR, lists solely in-frame clones and lacks some. The data contain roughly 170,000 clones, around four fifths of them seen just once; the ten biggest clones take up under 4.5%. The sequencing sample was made of PBMCs or T cells enriched from blood (not recorded which). These receptors originate from a woman in her forties or fifties who had recovered from COVID-19. CDR3s include the opening cysteine and the closing phenylalanine or tryptophan. A D gene is named only where the DNA matches it firmly. Size values are once, few and many counts, or a class for expanded clones, and some rows have none.

abundance | j_gene | v_gene | d_gene | CDR3nt | CDR3aa
- | TRBJ1-1 | TRBV28 | - | TGTGCCAGCTATTACAAGGAAGCTTTCTTT | CASYYKEAFF
- | TRBJ1-5 | TRBV27 | - | TGTGCCAGCAGTCCGCGAAATACAGACAATCAGCCCCAGCATTTT | CASSPRNTDNQPQHF
- | TRBJ1-2 | TRBV28 | - | TGTGCCAGCAGTTTATTAGGGGCGCTGGGCTACACCTTC | CASSLLGALGYTF
- | TRBJ1-1 | TRBV28 | - | TGTGCCAGCAGTCCCAGGGGCAGGGCTGAAGCTTTCTTT | CASSPRGRAEAFF
- | TRBJ2-4 | TRBV7-9 | - | TGTGCCAGCAGCGGTCCTAGAGACATTCAGTACTTC | CASSGPRDIQYF
- | TRBJ2-2 | TRBV2 | - | TGTGCCAGCAGGCGGTCTAGCGAGAACACCGGGGAGCTGTTTTTT | CASRRSSENTGELFF
- | TRBJ1-6 | TRBV6-5 | - | TGTGCCAGCAGTTACTCACGGGGGGGGGATTCACCCCTCCACTTT | CASSYSRGGDSPLHF
once | TRBJ1-5 | TRBV7-9 | - | TGTGCCAGCAGCTTAGGGCCCAATCAGCCCCAGCATTTT | CASSLGPNQPQHF
- | TRBJ1-1 | TRBV4-1 | - | TGCGCCAGCAGCACACGGGGGATGAACACTGAAGCTTTCTTT | CASSTRGMNTEAFF
once | TRBJ2-2 | TRBV6-2/TRBV6-3 | TRBD2 | TGTGCCAGCAGTTGGCAGAGCGGGAGGCAGGGCGGGGAGCTGTTTTTT | CASSWQSGRQGGELFF
few | TRBJ1-2 | TRBV11-2 | TRBD1 | TGTGCCAGCAGCTTATCGGGACAGGGGGGTATCTATGGCTACACCTTC | CASSLSGQGGIYGYTF
- | TRBJ1-4 | TRBV27 | - | TGTGCCACCTCGCCCCTCGGACAGAATGAAAAACTGTTTTTT | CATSPLGQNEKLFF
- | TRBJ2-1 | TRBV29-1 | - | TGCAGCGTTGAAATGGGTGCGGGAAATGAGCAGTTCTTC | CSVEMGAGNEQFF
- | TRBJ1-1 | TRBV9 | - | TGTGCCAGCAGCGTTAGACACGACGGAAGCACTGAAGCTTTCTTT | CASSVRHDGSTEAFF
- | TRBJ2-1 | TRBV4-1 | - | TGCGCCAGCAGCTCGGGGGGCAACTCCTACAATGAGCAGTTCTTC | CASSSGGNSYNEQFF
- | TRBJ2-1 | TRBV5-1 | - | TGCGCCAGCAGCTGGACCGGGACTTCCTACAATGAGCAGTTCTTC | CASSWTGTSYNEQFF
- | TRBJ1-2 | TRBV7-8 | - | TGTGCCAGCGCCCAAACCTTAGTCTCTGCTGGCTACACCTTC | CASAQTLVSAGYTF
- | TRBJ2-1 | TRBV9 | - | TGTGCCAGCAGCGTTGCCGCGGAGGTACAGCAGTTCTTC | CASSVAAEVQQFF
- | TRBJ1-1 | TRBV6-1 | - | TGTGCCAGCAGTGAAGCGCTTGTGGGGAGCGCGGCTGAAGCTTTCTTT | CASSEALVGSAAEAFF
- | TRBJ1-2 | TRBV27 | - | TGTGCCAGCAGTTTTCGCAGGGATGGTAATGGCTACACCTTC | CASSFRRDGNGYTF
- | TRBJ2-1 | TRBV24-1 | - | TGTGCCACCGGGGAGAGTGGGAGAGGTGAGCAGTTCTTC | CATGESGRGEQFF
- | TRBJ2-1 | TRBV30 | TRBD2 | TGTGCCTGGAGTTGGACAGGGGGGGTCCTAGCGGGAGGGCCTGGGCAGTTCTTC | CAWSWTGGVLAGGPGQFF
- | TRBJ2-2 | TRBV19 | - | TGTGCCACCGGGGGGCGGGTAATCGGGGAGCTGTTTTTT | CATGGRVIGELFF
- | TRBJ1-1 | TRBV29-1 | TRBD1 | TGCAGCGTTCCAACCGGTAGAGGACAGGGGCTGGGCACTGAAGCTTTCTTT | CSVPTGRGQGLGTEAFF
- | TRBJ2-3 | TRBV5-4 | - | TGTGCCAGCAGTAAGGACTCCTTCGCACGCACAGATACGCAGTATTTT | CASSKDSFARTDTQYF
- | TRBJ2-2 | TRBV6-4 | TRBD2 | TGTGCCAGCAGGGGGAGTAGCGGGAGCAGGGAGCTGTTTTTT | CASRGSSGSRELFF
- | TRBJ1-2 | TRBV12-3/TRBV12-4 | TRBD1 | TGTGCCAGCACACCGACAGGGGGCTATGGCTACACCTTC | CASTPTGGYGYTF
once | TRBJ2-3 | TRBV7-9 | TRBD2 | TGTGCCAGCAGCTTAGAACTGCGGGGGGCGAGAGCGGCGCAGTATTTT | CASSLELRGARAAQYF
- | TRBJ2-1 | TRBV4-3 | TRBD2 | TGCGCCAGCAGCCAAGATCTAGCGGGGGGCCGGGGGGAGCAGTTCTTC | CASSQDLAGGRGEQFF
- | TRBJ1-1 | TRBV19 | TRBD1 | TGTGCCAGTAGTAAAACCGGGACAGGGGGCCCGACTTACGCTGAAGCTTTCTTT | CASSKTGTGGPTYAEAFF
once | TRBJ1-5 | TRBV6-5 | TRBD1 | TGTGCCAGCAGAGAGCGAGGGACAGGGAATCAGCCCCAGCATTTT | CASRERGTGNQPQHF
few | TRBJ1-1 | TRBV5-1 | - | TGCGCCAGCAGCTCAAAACCACAGGGATCCCCTGAAGCTTTCTTT | CASSSKPQGSPEAFF
- | TRBJ1-3 | TRBV30 | TRBD1 | TGTGCCTGGAGGGGACAGTTGTCCTCTGGAAACACCATATATTTT | CAWRGQLSSGNTIYF
- | TRBJ1-1 | TRBV11-2 | TRBD1 | TGTGCCAGCAGCGTTAAGGCAGGGGGCACTGAAGCTTTCTTT | CASSVKAGGTEAFF
- | TRBJ2-2 | TRBV4-1 | - | TGCGCCAGCAGCCAAACGAGGACAGCTAACACCGGGGAGCTGTTTTTT | CASSQTRTANTGELFF
- | TRBJ2-2 | TRBV28 | - | TGTGCCAGCAGTCCATCAGGGGCCGGGGCTCAAACCACCGGGGAGCTGTTTTTT | CASSPSGAGAQTTGELFF
- | TRBJ1-2 | TRBV11-3 | TRBD1 | TGTGCCAGCAGCGTCCCAGGGGGTGGCTACACCTTC | CASSVPGGGYTF
- | TRBJ1-1 | TRBV6-5 | - | TGTGCCAGCAAACTGACGGGGAAGCTGGCTGAAGCTTTCTTT | CASKLTGKLAEAFF
- | TRBJ1-1 | TRBV19 | - | TGTGCCAGTAGTATAGGAGCCACTGAAGCTTTCTTT | CASSIGATEAFF
- | TRBJ1-1 | TRBV5-6 | - | TGTGCCAGCAGCTTTGGGGGCGTGAACACTGAAGCTTTCTTT | CASSFGGVNTEAFF
once | TRBJ1-5 | TRBV15 | - | TGTGCCACCAGCAGAAACACCAGGGGCTTCAACGTCAATCAGCCCCAGCATTTT | CATSRNTRGFNVNQPQHF
- | TRBJ1-3 | TRBV7-9 | - | TGTGCCAGCACGCCCGGGGGCTCTGGAAACACCATATATTTT | CASTPGGSGNTIYF
few | TRBJ1-4 | TRBV11-2 | TRBD1 | TGTGCCAGCAGCTTAGGGACAGGGGGCCTTTTTGAAAAACTGTTTTTT | CASSLGTGGLFEKLFF
few | TRBJ1-4 | TRBV19 | - | TGTGCCAGTAGGGGCATGGACAGCACAACTAATGAAAAACTGTTTTTT | CASRGMDSTTNEKLFF
- | TRBJ1-6 | TRBV28 | - | TGTGCCAGCAGTTCCACCGGGATTAATTCACCCCTCCACTTT | CASSSTGINSPLHF
once | TRBJ2-3 | TRBV5-1 | - | TGCGCCAGCAGTAGCCCCCCCGCAGATACGCAGTATTTT | CASSSPPADTQYF
- | TRBJ2-6 | TRBV5-8 | - | TGTGCCAGCAGCCTAGGAAACTCTGGGGCCAACGTCCTGACTTTC | CASSLGNSGANVLTF
- | TRBJ2-6 | TRBV19 | - | TGTGCCAGTAACTCACGGGTCTCTGGGGCCAACGTCCTGACTTTC | CASNSRVSGANVLTF
few | TRBJ2-3 | TRBV7-7 | TRBD2 | TGTGCTAGCTCCCCCTCTAGCGGCCACACAGATACGCAGTATTTT | CASSPSSGHTDTQYF
- | TRBJ1-2 | TRBV28 | TRBD1 | TGTGCCAGCAGCCTCCCGGACAGGTTGGACACCTTC | CASSLPDRLDTF
- | TRBJ1-4 | TRBV19 | - | TGTGCCAGTAGAGCCCCCGCCGGGAATGAAAAACTGTTTTTT | CASRAPAGNEKLFF
once | TRBJ1-1 | TRBV5-4 | - | TGTGCCAGCAGCTCCCAAGGGGGGGGGCCCACTGAAGCTTTCTTT | CASSSQGGGPTEAFF
- | TRBJ2-5 | TRBV5-1 | TRBD2 | TGCGCCAGCAGCCCGCGCAGGGAGGGAGAGACCCAGTACTTC | CASSPRREGETQYF
- | TRBJ2-3 | TRBV7-2 | TRBD2 | TGTGCCAGCAGCCCTCCCCCAACTAGCGGGAGGGCAAAAGATACGCAGTATTTT | CASSPPPTSGRAKDTQYF